This T cell receptor (beta chain) was captured by sequencing in a study of T cells in Graves' hyperthyroidism and ophthalmopathy. The study's findings and limits: Blood also held most thyroid clonotypes expanded beyond 0.001.

Germline CDR1 reads SNHLY; CDR2 reads FYNNEI. CDR3 length equals 14 residues. Between the trimmed V and J ends, which lost 7 bases and 0 bases, there was a span of 11 bases. TCR beta CDR3 regions were amplified from RNA transcripts. Primed by the HTBI set, a first-round RT-PCR was run on the TCR CDR3. TCRdb re-called the multiplex PCR reads with MiXCR, one entry per CDR3 protein. The data contain approximately 420,000 distinct CDR3 sequences, 14% to 15% of them singletons. PBMCs stemmed from 10 ml fresh peripheral blood. This clonotype was picked up many times. Its antigen is unknown. The TCR sequence derives from a woman in her twenties or thirties with Graves' hyperthyroidism. Sequenced material: blood. The rearrangement links TRBV2 to TRBJ2-3; a possible D gene is TRBD2 (5 bases). The CDR3 protein is CASNQRPSTDTQYF. Written as DNA, the CDR3 is TGTGCCAGCAATCAGCGGCCCAGCACAGATACGCAGTATTTT.